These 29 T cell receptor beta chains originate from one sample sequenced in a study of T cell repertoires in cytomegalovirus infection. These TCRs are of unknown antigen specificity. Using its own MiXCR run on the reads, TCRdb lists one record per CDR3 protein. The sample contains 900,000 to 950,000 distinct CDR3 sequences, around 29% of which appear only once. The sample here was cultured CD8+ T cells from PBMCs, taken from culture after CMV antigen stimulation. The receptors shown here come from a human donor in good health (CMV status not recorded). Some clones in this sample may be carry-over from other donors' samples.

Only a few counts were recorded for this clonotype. CDR3 bases: TGTGCCAGCGATTCGTGGGGACACCTCCTTCGGGGAAACTATGGCTACACCTTC. Protein sequence: CASDSWGHLLRGNYGYTF. V gene TRBV11-3 combines with J gene TRBJ1-2, with D tentatively TRBD1 (6 bases). The ends were cut back, 8 bases at V and 2 bases at J, with 27 bases in the middle. The length of the CDR3 is 18 residues. CDR1 SGHNT and CDR2 YENEEA come from the germline V gene.

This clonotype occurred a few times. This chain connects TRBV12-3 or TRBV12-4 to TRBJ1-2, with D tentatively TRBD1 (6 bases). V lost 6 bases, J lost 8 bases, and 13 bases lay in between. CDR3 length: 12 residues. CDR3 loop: CASSLGTPGYTF. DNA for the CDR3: TGTGCCAGCAGCCTCGGGACACCCGGCTACACCTTC.

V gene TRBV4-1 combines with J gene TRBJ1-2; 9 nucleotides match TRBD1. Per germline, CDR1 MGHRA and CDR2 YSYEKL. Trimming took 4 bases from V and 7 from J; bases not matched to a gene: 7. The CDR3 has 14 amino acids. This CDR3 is CASSRVGQGFGYTF. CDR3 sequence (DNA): TGCGCCAGCAGCCGAGTGGGACAGGGTTTTGGCTACACCTTC.

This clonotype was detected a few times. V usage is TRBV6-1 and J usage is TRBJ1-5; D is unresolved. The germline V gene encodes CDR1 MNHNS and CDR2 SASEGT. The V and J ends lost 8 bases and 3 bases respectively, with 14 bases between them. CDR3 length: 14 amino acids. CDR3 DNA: TGTGCCAGCCGGTCTGCCGAGCTCAATCAGCCCCAGCATTTT. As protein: CASRSAELNQPQHF.

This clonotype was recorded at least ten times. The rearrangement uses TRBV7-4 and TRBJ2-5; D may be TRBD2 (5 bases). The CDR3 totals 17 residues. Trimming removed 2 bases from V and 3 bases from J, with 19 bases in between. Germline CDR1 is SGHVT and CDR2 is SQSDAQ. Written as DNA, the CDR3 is TGTGCCAGCAGCTTAATTCTCCAGCGGACCGGCGAAGAGACCCAGTACTTC. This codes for CASSLILQRTGEETQYF. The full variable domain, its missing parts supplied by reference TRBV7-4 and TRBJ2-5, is GAGVSQSPRYKVAKRGRDVALRCDSISGHVTLYWYRQTLGQGSEVLTYSQSDAQRDKSGRPSGRFSAERPERSVSTLKIQRTEQGDSAVYLCASSLILQRTGEETQYFGPGTRLLVL.

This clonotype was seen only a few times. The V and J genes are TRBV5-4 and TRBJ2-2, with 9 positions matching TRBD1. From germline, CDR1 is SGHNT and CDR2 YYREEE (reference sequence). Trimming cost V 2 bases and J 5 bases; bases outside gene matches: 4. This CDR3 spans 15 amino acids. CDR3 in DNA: TGTGCCAGCAGCTTACAGGGGGCGCAAACCGGGGAGCTGTTTTTT. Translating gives CASSLQGAQTGELFF.

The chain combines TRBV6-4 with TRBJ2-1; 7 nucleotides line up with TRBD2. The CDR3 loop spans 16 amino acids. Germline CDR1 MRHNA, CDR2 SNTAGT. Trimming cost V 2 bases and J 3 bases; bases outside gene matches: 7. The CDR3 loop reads CASSDDPAGFYNEQFF. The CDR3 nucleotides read TGTGCCAGCAGTGACGACCCAGCGGGGTTCTACAATGAGCAGTTCTTC.

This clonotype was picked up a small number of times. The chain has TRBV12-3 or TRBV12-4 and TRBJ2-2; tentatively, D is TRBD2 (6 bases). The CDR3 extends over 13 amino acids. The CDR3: CAVGWAGTGELFF. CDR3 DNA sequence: TGTGCGGTCGGATGGGCGGGGACCGGGGAGCTGTTTTTT.

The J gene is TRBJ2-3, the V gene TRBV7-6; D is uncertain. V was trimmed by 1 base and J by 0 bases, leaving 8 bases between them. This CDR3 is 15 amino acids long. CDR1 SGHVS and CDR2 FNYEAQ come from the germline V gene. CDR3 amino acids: CASSLEPRSTDTQYF. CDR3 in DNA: TGTGCCAGCAGCTTAGAGCCACGTAGCACAGATACGCAGTATTTT.

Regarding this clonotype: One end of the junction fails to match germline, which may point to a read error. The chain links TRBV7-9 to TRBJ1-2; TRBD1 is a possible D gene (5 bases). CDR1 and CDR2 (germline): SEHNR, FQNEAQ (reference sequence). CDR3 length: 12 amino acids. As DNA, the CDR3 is TGTGCCAGCAGCTTAGGGGGCCGACTGACCCTCTTC. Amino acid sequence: CASSLGGRLTLF. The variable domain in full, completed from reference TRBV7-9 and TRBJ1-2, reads DTGVSQNPRHKITKRGQNVTFRCDPISEHNRLYWYRQTLGQGPEFLTYFQNEAQLEKSRLLSDRFSAERPKGSFSTLEIQRTEQGDSAMYLCASSLGGRLTLFGSGTRLTVV.

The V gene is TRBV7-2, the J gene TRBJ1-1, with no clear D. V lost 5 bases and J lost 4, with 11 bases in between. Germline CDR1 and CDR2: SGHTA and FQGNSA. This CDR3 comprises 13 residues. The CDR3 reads CASSNGRSTEAFF. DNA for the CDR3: TGTGCCAGCAGCAATGGGAGGAGCACTGAAGCTTTCTTT. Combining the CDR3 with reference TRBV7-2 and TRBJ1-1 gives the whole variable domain GAGVSQSPSNKVTEKGKDVELRCDPISGHTALYWYRQSLGQGLEFLIYFQGNSAPDKSGLPSDRFSAERTGGSVSTLTIQRTQQEDSAVYLCASSNGRSTEAFFGQGTRLTVV.

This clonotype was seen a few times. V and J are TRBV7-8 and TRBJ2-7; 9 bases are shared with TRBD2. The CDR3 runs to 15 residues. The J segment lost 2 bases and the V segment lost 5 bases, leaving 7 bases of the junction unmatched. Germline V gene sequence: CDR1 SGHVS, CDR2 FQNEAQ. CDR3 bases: TGTGCCAGCAGCCCAAGCGGGGGGAAGACCTACGAGCAGTACGTC. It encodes CASSPSGGKTYEQYV.

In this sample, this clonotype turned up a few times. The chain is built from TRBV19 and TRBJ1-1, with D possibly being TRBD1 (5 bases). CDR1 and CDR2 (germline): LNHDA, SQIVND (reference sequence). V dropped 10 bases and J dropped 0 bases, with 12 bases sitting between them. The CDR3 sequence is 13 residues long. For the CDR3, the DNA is TGTGCCACCAGGACAAGTATGAACACTGAAGCTTTCTTT. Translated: CATRTSMNTEAFF.

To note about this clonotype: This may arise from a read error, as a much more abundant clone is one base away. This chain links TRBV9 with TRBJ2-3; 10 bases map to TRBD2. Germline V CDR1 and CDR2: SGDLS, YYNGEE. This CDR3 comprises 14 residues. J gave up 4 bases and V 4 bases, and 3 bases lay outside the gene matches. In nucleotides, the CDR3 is TGTGCCAGCAGCCCTAGCGGGGGATCAGATACGCAGTATTTT. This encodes CASSPSGGSDTQYF.

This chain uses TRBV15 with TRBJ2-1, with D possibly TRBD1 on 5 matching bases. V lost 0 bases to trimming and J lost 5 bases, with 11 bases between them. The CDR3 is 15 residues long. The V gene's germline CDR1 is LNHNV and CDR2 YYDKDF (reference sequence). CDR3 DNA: TGTGCCACCAGCAGAGACAGGGCTATCCACAATGAGCAGTTCTTC. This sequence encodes CATSRDRAIHNEQFF.

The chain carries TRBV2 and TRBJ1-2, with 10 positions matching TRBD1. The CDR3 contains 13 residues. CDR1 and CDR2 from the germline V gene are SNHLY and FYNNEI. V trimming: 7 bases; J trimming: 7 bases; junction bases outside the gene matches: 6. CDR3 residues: CASTPTGGGGYTF. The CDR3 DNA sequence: TGTGCCAGCACCCCGACAGGGGGCGGTGGCTACACCTTC. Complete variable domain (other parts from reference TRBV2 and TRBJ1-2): EPEVTQTPSHQVTQMGQEVILRCVPISNHLYFYWYRQILGQKVEFLVSFYNNEISEKSEIFDDQFSVERPDGSNFTLKIRSTKLEDSAMYFCASTPTGGGGYTFGSGTRLTVV.

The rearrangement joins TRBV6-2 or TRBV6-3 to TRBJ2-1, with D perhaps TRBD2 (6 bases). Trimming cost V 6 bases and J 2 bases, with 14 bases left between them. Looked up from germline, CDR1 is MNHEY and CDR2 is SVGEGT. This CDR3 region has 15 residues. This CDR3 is CASSAPWGAYNEQFF. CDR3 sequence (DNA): TGTGCCAGCAGCGCCCCGTGGGGGGCCTACAATGAGCAGTTCTTC.

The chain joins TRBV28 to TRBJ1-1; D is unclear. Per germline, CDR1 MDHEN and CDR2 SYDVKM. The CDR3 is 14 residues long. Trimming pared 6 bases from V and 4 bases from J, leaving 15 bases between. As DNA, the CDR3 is TGTGCCAGCAGCGGAAGGCCCATGGGCACTGAAGCTTTCTTT. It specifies CASSGRPMGTEAFF.

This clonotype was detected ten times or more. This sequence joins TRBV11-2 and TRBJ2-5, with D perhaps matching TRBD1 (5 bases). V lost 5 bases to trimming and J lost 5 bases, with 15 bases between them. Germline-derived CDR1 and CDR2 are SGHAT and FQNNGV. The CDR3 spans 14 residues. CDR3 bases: TGTGCCAGCAGCCAAGGGGCCACTGGGGAGACCCAGTACTTC. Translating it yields CASSQGATGETQYF.

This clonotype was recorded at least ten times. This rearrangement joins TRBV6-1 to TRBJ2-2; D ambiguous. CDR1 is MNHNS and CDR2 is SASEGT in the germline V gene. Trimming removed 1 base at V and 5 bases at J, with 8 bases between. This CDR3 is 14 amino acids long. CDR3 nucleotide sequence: TGTGCCAGCAGTGAAGGAACAGAGACCGGGGAGCTGTTTTTT. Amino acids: CASSEGTETGELFF.

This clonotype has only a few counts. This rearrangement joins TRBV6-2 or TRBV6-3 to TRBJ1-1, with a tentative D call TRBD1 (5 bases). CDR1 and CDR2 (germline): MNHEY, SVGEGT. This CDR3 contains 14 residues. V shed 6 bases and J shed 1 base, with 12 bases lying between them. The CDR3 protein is CASSFGAKNTEAFF. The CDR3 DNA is TGTGCCAGCAGCTTCGGGGCCAAGAACACTGAAGCTTTCTTT.

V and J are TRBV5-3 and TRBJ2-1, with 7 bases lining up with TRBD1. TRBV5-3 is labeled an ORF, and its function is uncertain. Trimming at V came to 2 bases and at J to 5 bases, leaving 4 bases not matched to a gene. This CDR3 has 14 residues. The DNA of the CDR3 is TGTGCCAGAAGCTTAAAACAGGGGAACAATGAGCAGTTCTTC. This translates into CARSLKQGNNEQFF.

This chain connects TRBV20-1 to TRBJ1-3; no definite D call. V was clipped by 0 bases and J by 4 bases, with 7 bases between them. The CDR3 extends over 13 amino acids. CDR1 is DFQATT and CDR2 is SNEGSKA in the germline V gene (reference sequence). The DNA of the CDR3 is TGCAGTGCTAGAGAGAGGTCAGGAAACACCATATATTTT. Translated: CSARERSGNTIYF.

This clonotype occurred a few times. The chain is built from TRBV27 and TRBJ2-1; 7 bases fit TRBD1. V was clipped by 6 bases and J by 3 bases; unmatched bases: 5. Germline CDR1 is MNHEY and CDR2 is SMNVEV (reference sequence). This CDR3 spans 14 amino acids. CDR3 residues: CASSETGVYNEQFF. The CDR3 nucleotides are TGTGCCAGCAGCGAAACAGGGGTCTACAATGAGCAGTTCTTC.

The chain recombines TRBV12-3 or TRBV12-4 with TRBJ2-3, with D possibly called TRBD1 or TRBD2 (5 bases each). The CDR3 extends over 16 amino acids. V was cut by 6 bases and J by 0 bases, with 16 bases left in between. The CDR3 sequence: CASSNPRGASTDTQYF. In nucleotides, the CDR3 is TGTGCCAGCAGCAATCCGAGAGGGGCTAGCACAGATACGCAGTATTTT.

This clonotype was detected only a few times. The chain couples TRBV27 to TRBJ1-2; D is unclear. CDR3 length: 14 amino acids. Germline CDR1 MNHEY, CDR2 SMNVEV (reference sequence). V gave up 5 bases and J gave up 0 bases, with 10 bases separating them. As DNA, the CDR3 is TGTGCCAGCAGTGTGGGCAGCGCTAACTATGGCTACACCTTC. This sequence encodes CASSVGSANYGYTF.

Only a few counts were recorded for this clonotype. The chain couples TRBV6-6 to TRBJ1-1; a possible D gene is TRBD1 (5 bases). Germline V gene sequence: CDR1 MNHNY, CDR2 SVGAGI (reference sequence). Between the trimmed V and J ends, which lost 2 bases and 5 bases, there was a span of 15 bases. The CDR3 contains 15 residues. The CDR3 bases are TGTGCCAGCAGTTACAACCGGGGCCCCAAGACTGAAGCTTTCTTT. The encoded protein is CASSYNRGPKTEAFF.

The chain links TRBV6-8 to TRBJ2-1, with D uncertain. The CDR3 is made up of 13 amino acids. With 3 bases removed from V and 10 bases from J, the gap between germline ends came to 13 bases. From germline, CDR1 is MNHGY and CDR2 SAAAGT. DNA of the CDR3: TGTGCCAGCAGTTATTCTTTGGTGGGCGAGCAGTTCTTC. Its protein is CASSYSLVGEQFF.

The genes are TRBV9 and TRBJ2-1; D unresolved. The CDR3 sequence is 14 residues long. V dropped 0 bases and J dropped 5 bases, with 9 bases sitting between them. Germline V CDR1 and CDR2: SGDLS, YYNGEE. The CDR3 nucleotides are TGTGCCAGCAGCGTAGATGGCAGGCACAATGAGCAGTTCTTC. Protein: CASSVDGRHNEQFF.